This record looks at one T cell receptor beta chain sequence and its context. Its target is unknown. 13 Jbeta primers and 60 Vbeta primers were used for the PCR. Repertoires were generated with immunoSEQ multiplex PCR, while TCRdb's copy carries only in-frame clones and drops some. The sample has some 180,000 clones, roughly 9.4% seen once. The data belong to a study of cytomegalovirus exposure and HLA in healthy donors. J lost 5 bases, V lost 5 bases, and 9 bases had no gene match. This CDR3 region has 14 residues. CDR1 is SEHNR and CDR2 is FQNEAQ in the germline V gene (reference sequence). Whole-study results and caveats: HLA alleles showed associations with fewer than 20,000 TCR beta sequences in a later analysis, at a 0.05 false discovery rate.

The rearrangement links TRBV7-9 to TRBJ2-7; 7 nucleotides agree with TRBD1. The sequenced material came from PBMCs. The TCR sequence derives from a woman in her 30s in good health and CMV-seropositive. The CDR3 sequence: CASSARQGANEQYF. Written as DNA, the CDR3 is TGTGCCAGCAGCGCGAGACAGGGCGCCAACGAGCAGTACTTC.